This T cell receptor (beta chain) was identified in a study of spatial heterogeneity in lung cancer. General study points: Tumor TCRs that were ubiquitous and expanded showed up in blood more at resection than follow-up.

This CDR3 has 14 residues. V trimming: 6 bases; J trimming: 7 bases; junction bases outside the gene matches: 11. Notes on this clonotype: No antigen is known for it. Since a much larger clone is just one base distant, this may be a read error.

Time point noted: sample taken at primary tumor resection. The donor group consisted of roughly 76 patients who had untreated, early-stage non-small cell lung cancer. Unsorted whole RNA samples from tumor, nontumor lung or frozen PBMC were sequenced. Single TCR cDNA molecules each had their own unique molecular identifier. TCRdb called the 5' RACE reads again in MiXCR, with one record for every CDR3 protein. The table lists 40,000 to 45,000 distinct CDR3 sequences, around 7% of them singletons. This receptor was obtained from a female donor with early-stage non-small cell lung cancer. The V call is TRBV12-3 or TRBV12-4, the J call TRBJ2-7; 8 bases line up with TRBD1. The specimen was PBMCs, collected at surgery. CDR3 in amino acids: CASRPGQGPEEQYF. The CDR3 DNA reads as TGTGCCAGCAGACCTGGACAGGGACCCGAGGAGCAGTACTTC.